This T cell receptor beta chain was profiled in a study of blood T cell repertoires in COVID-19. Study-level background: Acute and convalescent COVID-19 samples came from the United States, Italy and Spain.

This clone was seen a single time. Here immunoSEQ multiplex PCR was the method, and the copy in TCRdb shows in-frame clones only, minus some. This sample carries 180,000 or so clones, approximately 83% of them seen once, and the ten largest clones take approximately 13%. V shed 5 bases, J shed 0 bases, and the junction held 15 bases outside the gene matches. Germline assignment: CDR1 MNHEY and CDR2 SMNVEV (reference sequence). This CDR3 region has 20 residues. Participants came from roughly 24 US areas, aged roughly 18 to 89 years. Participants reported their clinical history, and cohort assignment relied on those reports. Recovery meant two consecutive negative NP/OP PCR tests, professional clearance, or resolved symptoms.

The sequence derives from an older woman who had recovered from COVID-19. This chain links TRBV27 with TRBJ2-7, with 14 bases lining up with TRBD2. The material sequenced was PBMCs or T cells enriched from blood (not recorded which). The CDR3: CASSPRSGTSGRWVSYEQYF. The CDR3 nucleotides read TGTGCCAGCAGTCCGCGATCCGGGACTAGCGGGAGATGGGTCTCCTACGAGCAGTACTTC.